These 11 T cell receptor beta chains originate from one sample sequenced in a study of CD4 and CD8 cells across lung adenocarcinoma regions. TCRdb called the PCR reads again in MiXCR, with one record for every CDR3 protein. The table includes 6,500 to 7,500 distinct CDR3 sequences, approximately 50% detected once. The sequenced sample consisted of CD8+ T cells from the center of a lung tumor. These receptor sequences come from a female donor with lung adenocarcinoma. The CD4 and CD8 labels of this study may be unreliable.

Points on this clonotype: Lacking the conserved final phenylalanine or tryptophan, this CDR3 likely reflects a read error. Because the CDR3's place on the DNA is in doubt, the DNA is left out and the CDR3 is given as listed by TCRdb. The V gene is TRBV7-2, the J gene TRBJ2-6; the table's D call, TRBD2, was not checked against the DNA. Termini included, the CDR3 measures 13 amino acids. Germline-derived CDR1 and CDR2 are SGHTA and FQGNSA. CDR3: CASLAGNIQYFGA.

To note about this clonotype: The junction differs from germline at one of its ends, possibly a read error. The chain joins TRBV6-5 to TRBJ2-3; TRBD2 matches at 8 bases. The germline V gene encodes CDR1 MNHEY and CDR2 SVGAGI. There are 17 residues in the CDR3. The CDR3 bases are TGTGCCAGCAGTTCGGGGCACGCGGGAGGCGACAAAGATACGCAGTATTTC. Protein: CASSSGHAGGDKDTQYF.

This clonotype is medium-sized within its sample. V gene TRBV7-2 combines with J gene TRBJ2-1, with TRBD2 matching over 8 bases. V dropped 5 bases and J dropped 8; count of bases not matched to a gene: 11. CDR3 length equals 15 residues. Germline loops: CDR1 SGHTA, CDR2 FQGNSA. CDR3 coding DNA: TGTGCCAGCAGCCGAGCGGGGGCCCCCCCCCATGAGCAGTTCTTC. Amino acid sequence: CASSRAGAPPHEQFF.

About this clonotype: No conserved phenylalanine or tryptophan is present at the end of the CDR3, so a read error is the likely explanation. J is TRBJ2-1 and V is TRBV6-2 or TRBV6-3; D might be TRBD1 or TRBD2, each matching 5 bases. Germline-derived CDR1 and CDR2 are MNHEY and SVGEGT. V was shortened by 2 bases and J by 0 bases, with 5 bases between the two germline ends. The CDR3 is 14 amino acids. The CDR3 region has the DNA TGTGCCAGCAGTTACGGGGGCTCCTACAATGAGCAGTTCTTA. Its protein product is CASSYGGSYNEQFL.

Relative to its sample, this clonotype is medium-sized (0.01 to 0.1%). For the CDR3, the DNA is TGTGCCAGCAGTGAGCTAGCGGACGGCTATGAGCAGTTCTTC. Amino acids: CASSELADGYEQFF. The V gene is TRBV6-1, the J gene TRBJ2-1; TRBD2 matches at 7 bases. Germline CDR1 is MNHNS and CDR2 is SASEGT. The CDR3 runs 14 residues. The J segment lost 8 bases and the V segment lost 3 bases, leaving 7 bases of the junction unmatched.

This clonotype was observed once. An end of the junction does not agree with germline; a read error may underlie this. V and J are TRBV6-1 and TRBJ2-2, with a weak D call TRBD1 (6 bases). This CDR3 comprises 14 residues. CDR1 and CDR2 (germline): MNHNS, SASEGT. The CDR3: CASRECATYREQFF. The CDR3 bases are TGTGCCAGCAGGGAGTGTGCGACCTACAGGGAGCAGTTCTTT.

CDR3 region: CASSLTERETQYF. CDR3 coding DNA: TGTGCCAGCAGTTTAACGGAGCGGGAGACCCAGTACTTC. The V gene is TRBV12-3 or TRBV12-4, the J gene TRBJ2-3; perhaps TRBD2 as D (5 bases). The J call may be in error: the DNA end matches TRBJ2-5 better. This CDR3 contains 13 residues.

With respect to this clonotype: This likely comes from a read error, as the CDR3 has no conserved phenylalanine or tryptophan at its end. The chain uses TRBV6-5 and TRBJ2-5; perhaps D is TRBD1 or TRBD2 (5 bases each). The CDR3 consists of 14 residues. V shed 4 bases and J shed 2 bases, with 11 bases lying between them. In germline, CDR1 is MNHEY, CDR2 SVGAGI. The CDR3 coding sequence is TGTGCCAGCAGTTGTCCGGGACGGCAAGAGACCCAGTACTCC. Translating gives CASSCPGRQETQYS.

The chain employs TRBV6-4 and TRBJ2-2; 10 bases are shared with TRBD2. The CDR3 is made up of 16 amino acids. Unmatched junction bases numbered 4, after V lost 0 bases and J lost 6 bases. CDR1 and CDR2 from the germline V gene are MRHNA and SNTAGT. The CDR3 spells CASSDSASGSSGELFF. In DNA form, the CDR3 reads TGTGCCAGCAGTGACTCAGCTAGCGGGAGTTCCGGGGAGCTGTTTTTT.

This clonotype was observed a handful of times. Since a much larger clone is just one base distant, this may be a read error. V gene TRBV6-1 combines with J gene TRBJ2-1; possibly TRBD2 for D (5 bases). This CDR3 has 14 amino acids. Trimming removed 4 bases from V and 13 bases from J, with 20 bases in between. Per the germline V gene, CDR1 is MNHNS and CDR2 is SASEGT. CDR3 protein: CASSGDPVWETQFF. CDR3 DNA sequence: TGTGCCAGCAGTGGGGATCCCGTCTGGGAGACCCAGTTCTTC.

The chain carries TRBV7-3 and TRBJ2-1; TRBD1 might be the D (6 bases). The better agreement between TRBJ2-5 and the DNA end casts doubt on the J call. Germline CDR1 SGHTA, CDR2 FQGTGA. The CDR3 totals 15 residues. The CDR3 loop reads CASSFGTGYEETQYF. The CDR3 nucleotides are TGTGCCAGCAGCTTTGGTACAGGGTATGAAGAGACCCAGTACTTC.